This T cell receptor beta chain was identified during a study of cytomegalovirus exposure and HLA in healthy donors. Germline-derived CDR1 and CDR2 are MNHNY and SVGAGI (reference sequence). Between the trimmed V and J ends, which lost 0 bases and 5 bases, there was a span of 13 bases. The CDR3 runs to 16 residues. Profiled with immunoSEQ multiplex PCR; TCRdb holds only in-frame clones, not every one. The data show some 250,000 clones, roughly 89% seen once. A word on this clone: Its antigen is unknown.

Study-level results: Reported results showed that the classifier diagnosed cytomegalovirus status with high specificity and sensitivity.

Source material: PBMCs. The clonotype was recovered from a woman younger than 35 in good health and CMV-seronegative. V gene TRBV6-6 combines with J gene TRBJ1-4; D is ambiguous. CDR3 sequence (DNA): TGTGCCAGCAGTTACTCTACAGTAACGCCCAATGAAAAACTGTTTTTT. As protein: CASSYSTVTPNEKLFF.